This T cell receptor (beta chain) came from a study of blood T cell repertoires in COVID-19. Germline V gene sequence: CDR1 KGHSH, CDR2 LQKENI. The CDR3 length is 13 residues. V was trimmed by 3 bases and J by 3 bases, leaving 8 bases between them. Sequencing used immunoSEQ multiplex PCR; TCRdb keeps in-frame clones, though not all of them. The profile covers over 85,000 clones, with 70% to 85% appearing a single time and 3% taken by the ten largest. This sequence originates from a woman older than 75 with COVID-19, enrolled during active disease. Input material: peripheral blood. The V call is TRBV18, the J call TRBJ2-5; D is perhaps TRBD1 (6 bases). CDR3 sequence: CASSPYREETQYF. As DNA, the CDR3 is TGTGCCAGCTCACCTTACAGGGAAGAGACCCAGTACTTC.